This T cell receptor (beta chain) was recovered during a study of blood T cell repertoires in COVID-19. Background on the study: Acute and convalescent COVID-19 samples came from the United States, Italy and Spain. T cells, B-cell-depleted T cells, or PBMCs provided the cDNA or gDNA that served as material.

Trimming took off 6 bases at V and 5 bases at J, with 13 bases between the two ends. The CDR3 consists of 14 residues. Germline V lookup: CDR1 MNHEY, CDR2 SMNVEV (reference sequence). This clone was counted between two and nine times. Original methodology: Amplification of reference gene primers was used by the study to estimate nucleated cell counts. Only in-frame clones appear in the TCRdb table, and some are missing; sequencing was by immunoSEQ multiplex PCR. That table is the source of V, J and clone size, and D and trimming were worked out from the DNA. The data show some 65,000 clones, with roughly 68% seen just once and about 28% held by the top ten.

This clonotype originated in a woman over 75 with acute or convalescent COVID-19. This rearrangement joins TRBV27 to TRBJ2-2, with a tentative D call TRBD1 (5 bases). The sequencing sample was made of peripheral blood. Here the CDR3 DNA reads TGTGCCAGCAGATTCGACAGACAAACCGGGGAGCTGTTTTTT. Protein product: CASRFDRQTGELFF.